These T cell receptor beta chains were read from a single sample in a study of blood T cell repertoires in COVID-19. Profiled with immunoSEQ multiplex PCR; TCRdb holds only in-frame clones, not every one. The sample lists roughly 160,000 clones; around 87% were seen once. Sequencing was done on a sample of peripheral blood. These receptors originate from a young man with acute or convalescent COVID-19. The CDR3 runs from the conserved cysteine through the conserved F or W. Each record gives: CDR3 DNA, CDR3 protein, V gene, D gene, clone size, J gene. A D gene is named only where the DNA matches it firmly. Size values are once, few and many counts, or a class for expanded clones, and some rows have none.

CDR3nt: TGTGCCAGCAGCCCAACTGATCGTTCACCCCTCCACTTT; CDR3aa: CASSPTDRSPLHF; v_gene: TRBV3-1/TRBV3-2; d_gene: NA; abundance: NA; j_gene: TRBJ1-6
CDR3nt: TGTGCCAGTACCCCAGGAGCAGGGCTGAACACTGAAGCTTTCTTT; CDR3aa: CASTPGAGLNTEAFF; v_gene: TRBV19; d_gene: NA; abundance: NA; j_gene: TRBJ1-1
CDR3nt: TGTGCCAGCAGCTCGACGGGACAGGGATTCCACGAGCAGTACTTC; CDR3aa: CASSSTGQGFHEQYF; v_gene: TRBV7-9; d_gene: TRBD1; abundance: NA; j_gene: TRBJ2-7
CDR3nt: TGTGCCAGCAGCAAGGGACAGGGGGCCTTCTCTGGAAACACCATATATTTT; CDR3aa: CASSKGQGAFSGNTIYF; v_gene: TRBV21-1; d_gene: NA; abundance: NA; j_gene: TRBJ1-3
CDR3nt: TGTGCCAGCAGCCTTCTCGGTAACACTGAAGCTTTCTTT; CDR3aa: CASSLLGNTEAFF; v_gene: TRBV6-5; d_gene: NA; abundance: NA; j_gene: TRBJ1-1
CDR3nt: TGTGCCAGCAGCTTTCGACAGGGAGGCAACACTGAAGCTTTCTTT; CDR3aa: CASSFRQGGNTEAFF; v_gene: TRBV7-6; d_gene: TRBD1; abundance: NA; j_gene: TRBJ1-1
CDR3nt: TGCAGCGTTGAAGATTATCGAACAGGGGGCGATACGCAGTATTTT; CDR3aa: CSVEDYRTGGDTQYF; v_gene: TRBV29-1; d_gene: TRBD1; abundance: NA; j_gene: TRBJ2-3
CDR3nt: TGTGCCAGCAGTCCCCCGGGGGGGTCCTACAATGAGCAGTTCTTC; CDR3aa: CASSPPGGSYNEQFF; v_gene: TRBV27; d_gene: TRBD2; abundance: NA; j_gene: TRBJ2-1
CDR3nt: TGTGCCAGCTCACCACGGGAGGGTCGGGACGAGCAGTACTTC; CDR3aa: CASSPREGRDEQYF; v_gene: TRBV18; d_gene: TRBD2; abundance: NA; j_gene: TRBJ2-7
CDR3nt: TGTGCCACCCAAGAGGGAGAGGGATATCAGCCCCAGCATTTT; CDR3aa: CATQEGEGYQPQHF; v_gene: TRBV24-1; d_gene: NA; abundance: NA; j_gene: TRBJ1-5
CDR3nt: TGCGCCAGCAGTCTCCGGGGGAAGCGTCACTACAATGAGCAGTTCTTC; CDR3aa: CASSLRGKRHYNEQFF; v_gene: TRBV23-1; d_gene: NA; abundance: once; j_gene: TRBJ2-1
CDR3nt: TGTGCCTGTCGCCTTTACGGTTCACCCCTCCACTTT; CDR3aa: CACRLYGSPLHF; v_gene: TRBV30; d_gene: NA; abundance: NA; j_gene: TRBJ1-6
CDR3nt: TGTGCCAGCAGCCAGGGGGCGGGACAGCCCCAGCATTTT; CDR3aa: CASSQGAGQPQHF; v_gene: TRBV2; d_gene: TRBD1; abundance: NA; j_gene: TRBJ1-5
CDR3nt: TGTGCCAGCAGCCCCGCCCGCAGCTCCTATAATTCACCCCTCCACTTT; CDR3aa: CASSPARSSYNSPLHF; v_gene: TRBV14; d_gene: NA; abundance: NA; j_gene: TRBJ1-6
CDR3nt: TGTGCCAGCAGTGACCAGACATCCTACGAGCAGTACTTC; CDR3aa: CASSDQTSYEQYF; v_gene: TRBV2; d_gene: NA; abundance: NA; j_gene: TRBJ2-7
CDR3nt: TGTGCCAGCAGCCAGTGGTCGTCCAGGGAGACCCAGTACTTC; CDR3aa: CASSQWSSRETQYF; v_gene: TRBV14; d_gene: NA; abundance: NA; j_gene: TRBJ2-5
CDR3nt: TGTGCCAGCAGCTTAGTAGCGGGGGGGCCCCATGAGCAGTTCTTC; CDR3aa: CASSLVAGGPHEQFF; v_gene: TRBV7-9; d_gene: TRBD2; abundance: NA; j_gene: TRBJ2-1
CDR3nt: TGTGCCAGCAACCTGTTGGGGGGGTGGTCTGGTTCTGGAAACACCATATATTTT; CDR3aa: CASNLLGGWSGSGNTIYF; v_gene: TRBV7-9; d_gene: NA; abundance: NA; j_gene: TRBJ1-3
CDR3nt: TGTGCCAGCAGCGCGGTCACAGATACGCAGTATTTT; CDR3aa: CASSAVTDTQYF; v_gene: TRBV3-1/TRBV3-2; d_gene: NA; abundance: NA; j_gene: TRBJ2-3
CDR3nt: TGTGCCTGGAGCGGGACAGGGAACAATCAGCCCCAGCATTTT; CDR3aa: CAWSGTGNNQPQHF; v_gene: TRBV30; d_gene: TRBD1; abundance: once; j_gene: TRBJ1-5
CDR3nt: TGTGCCAGCAGCGTAGCAGGGGCGAGAGCTGAAGCTTTCTTT; CDR3aa: CASSVAGARAEAFF; v_gene: TRBV7-9; d_gene: NA; abundance: NA; j_gene: TRBJ1-1
CDR3nt: TGTGCCAGTAGTATAGAAGGCAGGCTGAACACTGAAGCTTTCTTT; CDR3aa: CASSIEGRLNTEAFF; v_gene: TRBV19; d_gene: NA; abundance: NA; j_gene: TRBJ1-1
CDR3nt: TGTGCCAGCAGCTACCCCCGGACAGGATACAATGAGCAGTTCTTC; CDR3aa: CASSYPRTGYNEQFF; v_gene: TRBV13; d_gene: TRBD1; abundance: NA; j_gene: TRBJ2-1
CDR3nt: TGTGCCAGCAGAGGACAGGGGAGAGGTCAGCCCCAGCATTTT; CDR3aa: CASRGQGRGQPQHF; v_gene: TRBV2; d_gene: TRBD1; abundance: few; j_gene: TRBJ1-5
CDR3nt: TGTGCCAGCAGCTTCCGGACAAAAGCTTTCTTT; CDR3aa: CASSFRTKAFF; v_gene: TRBV5-5; d_gene: NA; abundance: NA; j_gene: TRBJ1-1
CDR3nt: TGTGCCAGCAGCTTGAACAGAAGAGAGACCCAGTACTTC; CDR3aa: CASSLNRRETQYF; v_gene: TRBV7-3; d_gene: NA; abundance: NA; j_gene: TRBJ2-5
CDR3nt: TGTGCCAGCAGAATTTGGCCAGGTCAAGCTGAAAAACTGTTTTTT; CDR3aa: CASRIWPGQAEKLFF; v_gene: TRBV11-2; d_gene: NA; abundance: NA; j_gene: TRBJ1-4
CDR3nt: TGTGCCAGCAGCTTAAACCCGGGACAGGGGGGGACCGGGGAGCTGTTTTTT; CDR3aa: CASSLNPGQGGTGELFF; v_gene: TRBV27; d_gene: TRBD1; abundance: once; j_gene: TRBJ2-2
CDR3nt: TGTGCCAGCAGAGACCAGGGTAATGAAAAACTGTTTTTT; CDR3aa: CASRDQGNEKLFF; v_gene: TRBV14; d_gene: NA; abundance: few; j_gene: TRBJ1-4
CDR3nt: TGCGCCAGCAATCCTAGCGGGGGGGCTTCGACCCAGTACTTC; CDR3aa: CASNPSGGASTQYF; v_gene: TRBV10-2; d_gene: TRBD2; abundance: NA; j_gene: TRBJ2-5
CDR3nt: TGTGCCAGCAGCTTGGCCAACAGTTTTTTAAACTATGGCTACACCTTC; CDR3aa: CASSLANSFLNYGYTF; v_gene: TRBV5-4; d_gene: NA; abundance: NA; j_gene: TRBJ1-2
CDR3nt: TGTGCCAGCAGTCTACCGGGACAGGGGTCAGACACCATATATTTT; CDR3aa: CASSLPGQGSDTIYF; v_gene: TRBV28; d_gene: TRBD1; abundance: NA; j_gene: TRBJ1-3
CDR3nt: TGTGCCAGCAGCGTGACAGGGGACGGCTACACCTTC; CDR3aa: CASSVTGDGYTF; v_gene: TRBV28; d_gene: TRBD1; abundance: NA; j_gene: TRBJ1-2
CDR3nt: TGTGCCAGCAGCTTAGTAGCCAGGGCATACCCAGATAACTATGGCTACACCTTC; CDR3aa: CASSLVARAYPDNYGYTF; v_gene: TRBV7-9; d_gene: NA; abundance: NA; j_gene: TRBJ1-2
CDR3nt: TGTGCCAGCAGCCTAGCGGGGACTTCTGAAGCTTTCTTT; CDR3aa: CASSLAGTSEAFF; v_gene: TRBV27; d_gene: NA; abundance: NA; j_gene: TRBJ1-1
CDR3nt: TGTGCCTGGAGTGTACAAGCTGAAGCTTTCTTT; CDR3aa: CAWSVQAEAFF; v_gene: TRBV30; d_gene: NA; abundance: NA; j_gene: TRBJ1-1
CDR3nt: TGTGCCAGCAGCCCCGGACAGCCAGGTCACTATGGCTACACCTTC; CDR3aa: CASSPGQPGHYGYTF; v_gene: TRBV7-9; d_gene: NA; abundance: NA; j_gene: TRBJ1-2
CDR3nt: TGCAGCGTTGTGGGGGGGGACTATGGCTACACCTTC; CDR3aa: CSVVGGDYGYTF; v_gene: TRBV29-1; d_gene: NA; abundance: NA; j_gene: TRBJ1-2